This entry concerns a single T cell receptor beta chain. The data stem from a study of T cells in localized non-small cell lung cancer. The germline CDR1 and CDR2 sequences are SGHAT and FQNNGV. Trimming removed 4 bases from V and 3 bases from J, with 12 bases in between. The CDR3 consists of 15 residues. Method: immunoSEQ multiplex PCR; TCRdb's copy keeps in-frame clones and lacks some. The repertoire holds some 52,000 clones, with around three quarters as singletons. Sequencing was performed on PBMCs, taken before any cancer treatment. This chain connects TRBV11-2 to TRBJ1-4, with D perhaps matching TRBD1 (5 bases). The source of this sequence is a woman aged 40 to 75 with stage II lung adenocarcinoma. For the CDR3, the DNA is TGTGCCAGCAGCTCTCCGGGACGGTCTAATGAAAAACTGTTTTTT. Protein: CASSSPGRSNEKLFF.